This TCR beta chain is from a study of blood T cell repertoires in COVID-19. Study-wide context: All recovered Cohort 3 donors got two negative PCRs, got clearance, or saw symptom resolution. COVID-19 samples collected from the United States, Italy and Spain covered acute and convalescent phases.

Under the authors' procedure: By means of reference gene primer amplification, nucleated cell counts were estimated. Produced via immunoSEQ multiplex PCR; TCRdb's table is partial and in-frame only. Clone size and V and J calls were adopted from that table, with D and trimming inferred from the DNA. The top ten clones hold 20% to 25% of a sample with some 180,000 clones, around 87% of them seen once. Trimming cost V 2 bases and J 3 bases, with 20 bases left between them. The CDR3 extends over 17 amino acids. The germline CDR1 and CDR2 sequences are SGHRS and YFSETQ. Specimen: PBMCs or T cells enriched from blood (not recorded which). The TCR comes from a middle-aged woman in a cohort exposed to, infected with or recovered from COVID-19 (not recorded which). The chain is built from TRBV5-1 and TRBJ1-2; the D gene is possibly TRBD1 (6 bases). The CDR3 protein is CASSFGKDGGGYYGYTF. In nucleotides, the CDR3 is TGCGCCAGCAGCTTTGGGAAGGATGGGGGCGGCTACTATGGCTACACCTTC.